This section outlines one T cell receptor beta chain sequence together with its context. Its target is not known. Sequencing targeted expressed TCRB transcripts, as all isolated RNA had been reverse transcribed. Measured with immunoSEQ multiplex PCR; TCRdb has only the in-frame clones, and not every one. The sample includes around 600,000 clones, roughly an eighth seen only once; the top ten take more than 0.1%. This entry is derived from a study of beta chain features in type 1 diabetes. The V end was cut by 4 bases, the J end by 2 bases, with 24 bases between. The CDR3 totals 18 residues. CDR1 is SGHDT, CDR2 YYEEEE, per germline. Notes on the study in general: The study found moderately but significantly shorter TCRB CDR3s in all four CD4+ subsets of Type 1 diabetes patients.

The receptor's source is a man younger than 45 with type 1 diabetes. The chain uses TRBV5-6 and TRBJ1-2; tentatively, D is TRBD1 (5 bases). Sequencing was done on a sample of naive CD4+ T cells from blood. The CDR3: CASSRPGTALVRNYGYTF. CDR3 in DNA: TGTGCCAGCAGCCGTCCGGGGACCGCGCTAGTAAGGAACTATGGCTACACCTTC.